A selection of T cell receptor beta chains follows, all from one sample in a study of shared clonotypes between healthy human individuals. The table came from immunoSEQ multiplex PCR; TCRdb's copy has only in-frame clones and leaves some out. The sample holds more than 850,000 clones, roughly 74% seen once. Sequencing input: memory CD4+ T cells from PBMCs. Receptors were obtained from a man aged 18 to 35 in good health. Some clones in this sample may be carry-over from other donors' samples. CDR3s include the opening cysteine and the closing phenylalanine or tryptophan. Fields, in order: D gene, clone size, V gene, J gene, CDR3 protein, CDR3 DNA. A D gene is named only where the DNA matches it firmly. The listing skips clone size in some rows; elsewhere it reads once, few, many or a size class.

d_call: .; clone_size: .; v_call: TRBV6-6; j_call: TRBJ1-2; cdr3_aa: CASSPGTTTYGYTF; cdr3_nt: TGTGCCAGCAGTCCCGGGACAACAACCTATGGCTACACCTTC
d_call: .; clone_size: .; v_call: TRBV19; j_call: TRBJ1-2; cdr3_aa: CASSIRQGGYGYTF; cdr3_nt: TGTGCCAGTAGTATAAGGCAGGGCGGGTATGGCTACACCTTC
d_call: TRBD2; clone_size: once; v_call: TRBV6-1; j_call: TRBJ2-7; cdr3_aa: CASSENGVRSGSFHEQYF; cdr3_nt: TGTGCCAGCAGTGAAAATGGGGTTAGGAGCGGGAGTTTCCACGAGCAGTACTTC
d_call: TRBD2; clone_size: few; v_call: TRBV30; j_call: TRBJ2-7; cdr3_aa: CAWSLAGYEQYF; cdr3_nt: TGTGCCTGGAGTCTAGCGGGATACGAGCAGTACTTC
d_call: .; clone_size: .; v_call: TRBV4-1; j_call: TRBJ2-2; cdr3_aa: CASSQDQGRDTGELFF; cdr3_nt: TGCGCCAGCAGCCAAGATCAGGGGAGAGACACCGGGGAGCTGTTTTTT
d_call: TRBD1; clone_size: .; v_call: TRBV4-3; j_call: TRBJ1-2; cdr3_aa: CASSRDLQGADGYTF; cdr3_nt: TGCGCCAGCAGCCGTGACCTCCAGGGGGCGGATGGCTACACCTTC
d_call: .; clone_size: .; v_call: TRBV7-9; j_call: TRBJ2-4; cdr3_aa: CASSLVLGNPLAKNIQYF; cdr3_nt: TGTGCCAGCAGCTTAGTTTTAGGCAACCCACTAGCCAAAAACATTCAGTACTTC
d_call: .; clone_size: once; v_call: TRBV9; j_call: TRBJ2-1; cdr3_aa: CASSVGSQSYNEQFF; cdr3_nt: TGTGCCAGCAGCGTAGGTTCTCAATCCTACAATGAGCAGTTCTTC
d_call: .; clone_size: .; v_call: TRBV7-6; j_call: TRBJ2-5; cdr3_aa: CASSLDSTAQYF; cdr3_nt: TGTGCCAGCAGCTTAGATTCAACAGCCCAGTACTTC
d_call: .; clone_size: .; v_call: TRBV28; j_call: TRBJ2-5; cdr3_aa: CASSLRQETQYF; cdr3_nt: TGTGCCAGCAGTTTACGGCAGGAGACCCAGTACTTC
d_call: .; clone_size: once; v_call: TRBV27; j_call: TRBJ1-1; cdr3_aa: CASSLFVGTEAFF; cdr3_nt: TGTGCCAGCAGTTTATTTGTAGGGACTGAAGCTTTCTTT
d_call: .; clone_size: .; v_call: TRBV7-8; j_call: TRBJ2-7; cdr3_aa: CASSLVAQSSYEQYF; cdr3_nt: TGTGCCAGCAGCTTAGTAGCCCAGTCGTCCTACGAGCAGTACTTC
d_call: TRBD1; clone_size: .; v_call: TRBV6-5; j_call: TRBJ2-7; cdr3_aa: CASSFTGGSYEQYF; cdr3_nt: TGTGCCAGCAGTTTTACAGGGGGCTCCTACGAGCAGTACTTC
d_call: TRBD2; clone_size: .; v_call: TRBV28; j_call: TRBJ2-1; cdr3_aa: CASSYAGVFNEQFF; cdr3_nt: TGTGCCAGCAGTTACGCGGGAGTATTTAATGAGCAGTTCTTC
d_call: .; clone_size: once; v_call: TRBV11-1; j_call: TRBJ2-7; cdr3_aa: CASSSWGRSYEQYF; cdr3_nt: TGTGCCAGCAGTTCTTGGGGGCGCTCCTACGAGCAGTACTTC
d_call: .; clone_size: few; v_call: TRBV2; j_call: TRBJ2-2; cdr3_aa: CASSWLAEGTGELFF; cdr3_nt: TGTGCCAGCAGTTGGTTAGCGGAGGGCACCGGGGAGCTGTTTTTT
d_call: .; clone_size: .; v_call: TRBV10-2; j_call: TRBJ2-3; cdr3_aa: CASNPSGSTDTQYF; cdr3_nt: TGCGCCAGCAATCCAAGCGGGAGCACAGATACGCAGTATTTT
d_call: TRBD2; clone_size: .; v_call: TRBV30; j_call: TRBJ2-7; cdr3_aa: CAWSSGLAGVGAEQYF; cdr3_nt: TGTGCCTGGAGTAGCGGACTAGCGGGAGTGGGTGCCGAGCAGTACTTC
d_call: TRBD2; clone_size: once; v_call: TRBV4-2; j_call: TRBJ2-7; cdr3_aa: CASSQGIKRGFGYEQYF; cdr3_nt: TGTGCCAGCAGCCAAGGGATAAAGCGGGGCTTCGGGTACGAGCAGTACTTC
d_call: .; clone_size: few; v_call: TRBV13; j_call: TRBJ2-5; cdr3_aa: CASSLIRGQVQETQYF; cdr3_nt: TGTGCCAGCAGCTTAATACGGGGGCAGGTACAAGAGACCCAGTACTTC
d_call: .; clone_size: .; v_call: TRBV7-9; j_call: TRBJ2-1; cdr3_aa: CASSKLLGYSLEQFF; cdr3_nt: TGTGCCAGCAGCAAACTTCTAGGTTACAGCCTTGAGCAGTTCTTC
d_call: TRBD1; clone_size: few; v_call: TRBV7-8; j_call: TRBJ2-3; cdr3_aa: CASSLFSTGEDTQYF; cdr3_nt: TGTGCCAGCAGCTTATTTTCGACAGGGGAGGATACGCAGTATTTT
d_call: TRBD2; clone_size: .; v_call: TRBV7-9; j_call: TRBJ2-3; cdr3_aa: CASSSPGGSGPTDTQYF; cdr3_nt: TGTGCCAGCAGCTCCCCGGGAGGTAGCGGGCCCACAGATACGCAGTATTTT
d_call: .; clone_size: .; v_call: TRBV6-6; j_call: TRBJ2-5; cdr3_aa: CASRNPGGPEETQYF; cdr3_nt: TGTGCCAGCAGAAACCCCGGCGGGCCGGAAGAGACCCAGTACTTC
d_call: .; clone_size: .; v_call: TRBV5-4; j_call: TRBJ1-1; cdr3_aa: CASSLALHSLMNTEAFF; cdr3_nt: TGTGCCAGCAGCTTGGCTCTACACTCCCTCATGAACACTGAAGCTTTCTTT
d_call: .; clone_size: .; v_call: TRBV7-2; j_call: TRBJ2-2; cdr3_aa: CASSLVGRGTGELFF; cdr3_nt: TGTGCCAGCAGCTTAGTTGGCAGGGGCACCGGGGAGCTGTTTTTT
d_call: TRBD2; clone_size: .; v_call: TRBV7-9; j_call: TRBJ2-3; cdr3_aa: CASSFKREWADTQYF; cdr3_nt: TGTGCCAGCAGCTTCAAGCGGGAGTGGGCAGATACGCAGTATTTT
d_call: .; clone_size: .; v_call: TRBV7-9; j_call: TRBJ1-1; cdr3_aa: CASSLALQGTTFF; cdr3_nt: TGTGCCAGCAGCTTGGCGTTGCAGGGAACGACTTTCTTT